This paragraph reports one TCR beta chain. The antigen is undetermined. With 60 Vbeta and 13 Jbeta primers, the PCR was carried out. The assay was immunoSEQ multiplex PCR, and TCRdb's table has in-frame clones only and misses some. The table records about 69,000 clones, around 72% of them present only once. These data come from a study of cytomegalovirus exposure and HLA in healthy donors. About the study: The Caucasian-associated ancestry cluster contained 65% to 85% of the approximately 400 genotyped donors. Study conclusions and caveats: Sequencing likely produced, as an artifact, a cluster of highly shared sequence variants. Segments of the TCR beta V type were, in most cases, productive about 90% or about 30% of the time in an earlier analysis. Specificity for CMV antigens was confirmed in vitro for a few of the CMV-associated chains.

The CDR3 extends over 11 amino acids. CDR1 SGHTA and CDR2 FQGNSA come from the germline V gene. V was pared by 1 base and J by 15 bases, with 10 bases between. What was sequenced was PBMCs. The TCR originated in a male donor in good health and CMV-seropositive. V gene TRBV7-2 combines with J gene TRBJ2-1, with D perhaps TRBD2 (5 bases). CDR3 DNA sequence: TGTGCCAGCAGCTTAGGACGGGGTTGGTTCTTC. Its protein product is CASSLGRGWFF.